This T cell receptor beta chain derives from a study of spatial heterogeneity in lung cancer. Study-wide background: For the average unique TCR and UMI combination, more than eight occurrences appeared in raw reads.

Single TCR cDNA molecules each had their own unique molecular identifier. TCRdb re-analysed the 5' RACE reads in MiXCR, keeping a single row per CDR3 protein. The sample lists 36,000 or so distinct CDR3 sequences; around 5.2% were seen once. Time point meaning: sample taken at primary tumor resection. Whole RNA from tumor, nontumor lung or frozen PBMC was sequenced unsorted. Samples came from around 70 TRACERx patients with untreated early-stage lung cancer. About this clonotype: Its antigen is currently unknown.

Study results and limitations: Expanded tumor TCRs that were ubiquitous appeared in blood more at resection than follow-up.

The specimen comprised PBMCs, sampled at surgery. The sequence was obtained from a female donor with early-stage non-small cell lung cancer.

CDR3 loop: CASSQIQGPNQPQHF. CDR3 nucleotides: TGTGCCAGCAGCCAAATACAGGGGCCCAATCAGCCCCAGCATTTT. V is TRBV16 and J is TRBJ1-5; TRBD1 matches at 7 bases. V lost 2 bases, J lost 3 bases, and 4 bases stayed unmatched. The germline gives CDR1 KGHSY, CDR2 FQNENV. The CDR3 has 15 residues.